This T cell receptor beta chain was identified in a study of patients and donors after allogeneic stem cell transplantation. Trimming shortened V by 4 bases and J by 2 bases, and 9 bases separated the two germline ends. This CDR3 has 14 residues. Germline CDR1 reads SGHTA; CDR2 reads FQGNSA. TCRdb recomputed calls from the RT-PCR reads with MiXCR, one row per CDR3 protein. The data show about 960,000 distinct CDR3 sequences, roughly 18% seen once. Sequenced input: blood, either unsorted or a sorted T cell fraction (not recorded which). This clonotype was sampled from a human donor who was either an allogeneic HSCT recipient or a stem cell or donor lymphocyte infusion donor (not recorded which). It is not recorded whose cells these are; they may come from a transplant donor. The V call is TRBV7-2, the J call TRBJ1-5; D unclear. For the CDR3, the DNA is TGTGCCAGCAGCTCGGACGGCCGCAATCAGCCCCAGCATTTT. Translation: CASSSDGRNQPQHF.